The 24 T cell receptor beta chains reported below all come from one sample, sequenced in a study of beta chain features in type 1 diabetes. Reverse transcription of all isolated RNA meant that expressed TCRB transcripts were sequenced. The protocol was immunoSEQ multiplex PCR, while the TCRdb copy is restricted to in-frame clones and leaves out a portion. This table has 970,000 or so clones, 17% appearing once. Sequenced material: naive CD4+ T cells from blood. Every receptor here comes from a woman aged 18-30 years in good health.

There are a few counts of this clone. The rearrangement uses TRBV28 and TRBJ2-7; 11 bases align to TRBD2. The CDR3 length is 14 residues. Germline V gene data show CDR1 as MDHEN and CDR2 as SYDVKM. With 3 bases clipped from V and 2 bases from J, the junction kept 0 bases outside the gene matches. CDR3 loop: CASSFSGRAYEQYF. For the CDR3, the DNA is TGTGCCAGCAGTTTTAGCGGGAGGGCCTACGAGCAGTACTTC.

This clone was seen a handful of times. The V and J genes are TRBV19 and TRBJ2-1; a weak D match, TRBD1 (6 bases). Trimming left V 4 bases short and J 0 bases short, with 10 bases between. The CDR3 spans 15 residues. Germline CDR1 reads LNHDA; CDR2 reads SQIVND (reference sequence). The CDR3 is CASSKADSSYNEQFF. The CDR3 nucleotides are TGTGCCAGTAGTAAAGCGGACAGCTCCTACAATGAGCAGTTCTTC.

This clone was recorded a few times. This chain uses TRBV7-3 with TRBJ2-7; 14 bases align to TRBD2. Germline-derived CDR1 and CDR2 are SGHTA and FQGTGA. CDR3 length: 13 residues. J was trimmed by 5 bases and V by 8 bases; bases with no gene match: 2. CDR3 DNA: TGTGCCAGCCGACTAGCGGGAGGGGACGAGCAGTACTTC. Its protein product is CASRLAGGDEQYF. The full variable domain, in which reference TRBV7-3 and TRBJ2-7 provide the parts outside the CDR3, is GAGVSQTPSNKVTEKGKYVELRCDPISGHTALYWYRQSLGQGPEFLIYFQGTGAADDSGLPNDRFFAVRPEGSVSTLKIQRTERGDSAVYLCASRLAGGDEQYFGPGTRLTVT.

The table lists this clone with a few counts. The chain couples TRBV28 to TRBJ2-5, with TRBD2 matching over 10 bases. V lost 7 bases and J lost 1; bases outside the gene matches: 3. This CDR3 has 14 residues. CDR1 and CDR2 from the germline V gene are MDHEN and SYDVKM. DNA of the CDR3: TGTGCCAGCAAACTAGCGGGGTCCCAAGAGACCCAGTACTTC. It yields the protein CASKLAGSQETQYF.

The chain employs TRBV2 and TRBJ1-5, with 9 positions matching TRBD1. The V and J ends lost 7 bases and 3 bases, in that order; junction bases with no gene match: 19. The CDR3 is 19 amino acids. CDR1 SNHLY and CDR2 FYNNEI come from the germline V gene. CDR3 in amino acids: CASKWGQLGTGPHNQPQHF. CDR3 DNA sequence: TGTGCCAGCAAGTGGGGGCAGCTCGGGACAGGGCCGCACAATCAGCCCCAGCATTTT.

This clone was recorded a few times. J is TRBJ2-7 and V is TRBV7-3, with 7 positions matching TRBD2. This CDR3 is 15 amino acids long. Germline trimming cut 2 bases from V and 5 bases from J; bases unmatched to any gene: 9. Germline assignment: CDR1 SGHTA and CDR2 FQGTGA. The CDR3 region has the DNA TGTGCCAGCAGCTTACACCCGGGAGGCCCGGACGAGCAGTACTTC. Protein product: CASSLHPGGPDEQYF.

This chain uses TRBV28 with TRBJ2-1, with 9 bases lining up with TRBD2. The V segment lost 4 bases and the J segment 9 bases; nucleotides outside the gene matches: 13. This CDR3 is built from 16 residues. The germline gives CDR1 MDHEN, CDR2 SYDVKM. CDR3 in amino acids: CASSSLARLAVLEQFF. In DNA form, the CDR3 reads TGTGCCAGCAGTTCCTTGGCACGACTAGCGGTACTTGAGCAGTTCTTC.

This clone came up a few times. The rearrangement joins TRBV5-6 to TRBJ2-5, with 8 bases aligning to TRBD2. J lost 5 bases, V lost 4 bases, and 7 bases had no gene match. CDR1 and CDR2 from the germline V gene are SGHDT and YYEEEE. This CDR3 has 14 amino acids. CDR3 sequence reads: CASSPGLGRETQYF. The CDR3 nucleotides read TGTGCCAGCAGCCCGGGACTAGGACGGGAGACCCAGTACTTC.

CDR3 DNA sequence: TGTGCCACTCTAGGACAGGGCGCAGATACGCAGTATTTT. It encodes CATLGQGADTQYF. V usage is TRBV27 and J usage is TRBJ2-3; 8 nucleotides agree with TRBD1. Germline-derived CDR1 and CDR2 are MNHEY and SMNVEV (reference sequence). The CDR3 sequence is 13 residues long. J lost 4 bases, V lost 10 bases, and 7 bases had no gene match.

This clone was detected a few times. J is TRBJ1-5 and V is TRBV25-1; D gene unclear. Trimming left V 4 bases short and J 6 bases short, with 22 bases between. Germline V lookup: CDR1 MGHDK, CDR2 SYGVNS. The CDR3 is made up of 17 amino acids. CDR3 bases: TGTGCCAGCAGTGGATCAGGCCGCCGTAGCGTAATTCAGCCCCAGCATTTT. Amino acids: CASSGSGRRSVIQPQHF.

The V and J genes are TRBV28 and TRBJ1-2, with 10 bases matching TRBD1. The J segment lost 4 bases and the V segment lost 6 bases, leaving 17 bases of the junction unmatched. Germline values: CDR1 MDHEN, CDR2 SYDVKM. The CDR3 consists of 18 residues. CDR3 DNA sequence: TGTGCCAGCAGACCAACTCCCGGGGACAGGGGTGGCCTCTATGGCTACACCTTC. Translated: CASRPTPGDRGGLYGYTF.

The chain links TRBV28 to TRBJ1-3; D gene unclear. Germline CDR1 and CDR2: MDHEN and SYDVKM. V shed 6 bases and J shed 0 bases, with 12 bases lying between them. The CDR3 is 15 amino acids. The CDR3 loop is CASRRRASSGNTIYF. CDR3 DNA sequence: TGTGCCAGCAGGAGGAGAGCAAGCTCTGGAAACACCATATATTTT.

The rearrangement links TRBV7-2 to TRBJ2-2; 11 bases agree with TRBD2. This CDR3 comprises 13 residues. Germline V gives CDR1 SGHTA, CDR2 FQGNSA. Trimming took 8 bases from V and 9 from J; bases not matched to a gene: 5. CDR3 nucleotide sequence: TGTGCCAGCGGACTAGCGGGTAGTCGGGAGCTGTTTTTT. Protein product: CASGLAGSRELFF.

V usage is TRBV7-2 and J usage is TRBJ2-3, with D uncertain. The length of the CDR3 is 13 residues. Trimming cost V 5 bases and J 6 bases, with 12 bases left between them. Germline V gene data show CDR1 as SGHTA and CDR2 as FQGNSA. CDR3 in DNA: TGTGCCAGCAGCCTAATAGGGTCGGATACGCAGTATTTT. Translation: CASSLIGSDTQYF.

The chain uses TRBV7-9 and TRBJ2-1; D unclear. Germline values: CDR1 SEHNR, CDR2 FQNEAQ (reference sequence). This CDR3 comprises 14 residues. The ends were cut back, 8 bases at V and 0 bases at J, with 11 bases in the middle. CDR3: CASGQSTSYNEQFF. The CDR3 DNA is TGTGCCAGCGGTCAATCCACCTCCTACAATGAGCAGTTCTTC.

This clone was seen just once. The chain has TRBV4-3 and TRBJ1-1; tentative D call: TRBD1 (5 bases). Trimming cost V 7 bases and J 4 bases, with 22 bases left between them. The CDR3 consists of 16 residues. Germline V CDR1 and CDR2: LGHNA, YSLEER. CDR3 sequence: CASTSGGGDLGTEAFF. CDR3 DNA: TGCGCCAGCACCTCCGGGGGAGGGGACCTGGGCACTGAAGCTTTCTTT.

Remarks on this clone: The sample contains more than one DNA sequence encoding this CDR3. The genes are TRBV6-5 and TRBJ2-7; no clear D. The CDR3 length is 11 residues. Germline-derived CDR1 and CDR2 are MNHEY and SVGAGI. Trimming removed 6 bases from V and 3 bases from J, with 6 bases in between. Written as DNA, the CDR3 is TGTGCCAGCAGCTCTCTCTACGAGCAGTACTTC. Translated, it gives CASSSLYEQYF.

The chain carries TRBV6-6 and TRBJ2-7, with TRBD2 identical over 9 bases. Germline V gene data show CDR1 as MNHNY and CDR2 as SVGAGI (reference sequence). This CDR3 has 15 amino acids. V was pared by 4 bases and J by 3 bases, with 7 bases of the junction left unmatched. The CDR3, as DNA: TGTGCCAGCAGTTCTCAACTAGCGGGCGGCTACGAGCAGTACTTC. It encodes CASSSQLAGGYEQYF.

This clone was seen a handful of times. V is TRBV28 and J is TRBJ2-5; a weak D match, TRBD1 (6 bases). The V end was cut by 5 bases, the J end by 3 bases, with 19 bases between. This CDR3 contains 16 residues. Per the germline V gene, CDR1 is MDHEN and CDR2 is SYDVKM. In nucleotides, the CDR3 is TGTGCCAGCAGTGCCATCGAGGGGCAGGGGAAAGAGACCCAGTACTTC. Its protein product is CASSAIEGQGKETQYF.

The V call is TRBV18, the J call TRBJ2-7, with 15 bases fitting TRBD2. Looked up from germline, CDR1 is KGHSH and CDR2 is LQKENI. This CDR3 is 16 amino acids long. Losses at the gene ends were 4 bases for V and 2 bases for J; bases not matched to a gene: 3. The CDR3 protein is CASSQGTSGGTYEQYF. CDR3 DNA sequence: TGTGCCAGCTCACAGGGGACTAGCGGGGGGACCTACGAGCAGTACTTC.

The chain links TRBV25-1 to TRBJ1-5; D call uncertain. The CDR3 extends over 13 amino acids. Trimming left V 2 bases short and J 5 bases short, with 7 bases between. The V gene's germline CDR1 is MGHDK and CDR2 SYGVNS. The CDR3 loop is CASSENSDQPQHF. CDR3 bases: TGTGCCAGCAGTGAAAACAGCGATCAGCCCCAGCATTTT.

As for this clone: This CDR3 is also generated by other DNA sequences in the sample. The CDR3 DNA sequence: TGTGCCAGCAGTTATAGAGCTAACTATGGCTACACCTTC. It specifies CASSYRANYGYTF. V is TRBV6-5 and J is TRBJ1-2; D is unresolved. Deletions cut 3 bases from V and 0 bases from J, with 5 bases between. Germline lookup yields CDR1 MNHEY and CDR2 SVGAGI. The CDR3 sequence is 13 residues long.

This chain joins TRBV10-1 and TRBJ2-7, with TRBD2 matching over 11 bases. V lost 6 bases, J lost 4 bases, and 11 bases stayed unmatched. This CDR3 contains 16 residues. CDR1 and CDR2 (germline): WNHNN, SYGVQD (reference sequence). As DNA, the CDR3 is TGCGCCAGCAGCAGTCTACTAGCGGGAGATAGGTACGAGCAGTACTTC. This sequence encodes CASSSLLAGDRYEQYF.

The chain uses TRBV11-2 and TRBJ2-7, with D possibly TRBD2 on 6 matching bases. Germline CDR1 is SGHAT and CDR2 is FQNNGV. Trimming left V 5 bases short and J 1 base short, with 9 bases between. The CDR3 contains 13 residues. This CDR3 is CASSRLVSYEQYF. CDR3 DNA sequence: TGTGCCAGCAGCCGACTAGTTTCCTACGAGCAGTACTTC. The complete variable domain, with remaining parts taken from reference TRBV11-2 and TRBJ2-7, reads EAGVAQSPRYKIIEKRQSVAFWCNPISGHATLYWYQQILGQGPKLLIQFQNNGVVDDSQLPKDRFSAERLKGVDSTLKIQPAKLEDSAVYLCASSRLVSYEQYFGPGTRLTVT.